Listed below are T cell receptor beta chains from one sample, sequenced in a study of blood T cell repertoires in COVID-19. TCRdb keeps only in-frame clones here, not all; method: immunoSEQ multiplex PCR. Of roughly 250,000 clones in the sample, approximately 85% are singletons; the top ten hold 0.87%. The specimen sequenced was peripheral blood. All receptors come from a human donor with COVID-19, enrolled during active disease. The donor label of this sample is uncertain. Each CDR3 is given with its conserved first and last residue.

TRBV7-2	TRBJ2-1	CASSIAAYYNEQFF
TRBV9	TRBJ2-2	CASSVVLGPGELFF
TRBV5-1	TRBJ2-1	CASSLTQNNEQFF
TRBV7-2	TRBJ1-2	CASSLTGGENYGYTF
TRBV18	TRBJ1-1	CASSPVSVSWNTEAFF
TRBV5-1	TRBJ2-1	CASSLAGSPSFSSYNEQFF
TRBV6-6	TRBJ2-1	CASSYSNLAGGRQFF
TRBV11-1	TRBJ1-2	CASTPRAGNYGYTF
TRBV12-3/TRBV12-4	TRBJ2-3	CASRLGDTQYF
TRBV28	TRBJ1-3	CASNRRGGGRNTIYF
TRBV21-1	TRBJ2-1	CASSKDTGTGGFGGEQFF
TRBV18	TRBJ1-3	CASSKQGSGNTIYF
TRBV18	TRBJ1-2	CASSPDRVHGYTF
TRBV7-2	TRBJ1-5	CASSALLSNQPQHF
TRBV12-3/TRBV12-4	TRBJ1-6	CASSPDRFSPLHF